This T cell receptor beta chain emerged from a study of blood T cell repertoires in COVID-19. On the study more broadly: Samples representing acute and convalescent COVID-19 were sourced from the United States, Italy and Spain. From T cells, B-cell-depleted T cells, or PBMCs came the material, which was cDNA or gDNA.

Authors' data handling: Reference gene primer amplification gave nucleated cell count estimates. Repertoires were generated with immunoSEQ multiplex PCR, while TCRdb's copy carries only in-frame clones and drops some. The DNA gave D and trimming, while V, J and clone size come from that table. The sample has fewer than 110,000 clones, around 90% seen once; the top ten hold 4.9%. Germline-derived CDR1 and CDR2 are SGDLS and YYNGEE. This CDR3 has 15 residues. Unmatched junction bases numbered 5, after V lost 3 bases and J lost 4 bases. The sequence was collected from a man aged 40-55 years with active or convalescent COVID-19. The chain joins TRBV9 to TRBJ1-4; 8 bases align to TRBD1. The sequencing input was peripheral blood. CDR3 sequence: CASSEVGQVNEKLFF. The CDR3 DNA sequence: TGTGCCAGCAGCGAAGTGGGACAGGTTAATGAAAAACTGTTTTTT.